This note documents a single T cell receptor beta chain sequence. The antigen is unknown. The junction does not match germline at one end; this may be a read error. TCR beta cDNA was reverse-transcribed from roughly 520 ng of total RNA. The reaction used a constant-region primer and ProtoScript II reverse transcriptase. Three nested multiplex PCR rounds, a slightly modified ARM-PCR, produced the libraries for TCR beta. The opening two PCR rounds, roughly 11 cycles each, paired TRBV1-TRBV30 forward primers with a C-beta reverse primer. TCRdb independently ran MiXCR on the multiplex PCR reads; one entry per CDR3 protein. The sample includes tens of thousands of distinct CDR3 sequences, around 84% of them seen just once. Investigators took RNA and DNA out together from roughly 21-30 mg of unsorted bulk tissue. Germline V gene sequence: CDR1 SGHNT, CDR2 YYREEE (reference sequence). The CDR3 is 15 amino acids.

These data are taken from a study of tumor-infiltrating lymphocytes in primary liver carcinoma. Overall study results and limits: Overlap in tumor-adjacent and tumor-blood pairs fell below that of tumor region pairs.

This receptor was obtained from a man aged 35-49 years with primary liver carcinoma and hepatitis B virus infection. The chain couples TRBV5-4 to TRBJ1-1; the D gene is possibly TRBD1 (6 bases). Material for sequencing was liver tumor tissue from sampling region 3. Sample subset: tumor region T3, left-lateral pole. The DNA of the CDR3 is TGTGCCGGCAGATCGGGGGGCTACATGAACACTGATGCTTTCTTT. Encoded protein: CAGRSGGYMNTDAFF.